The clone carrying this T cell receptor (beta chain) was observed a few times. Its cognate antigen is unknown. TCRdb re-derived calls from the reads in MiXCR, one entry per CDR3 protein. The sample has roughly 640,000 distinct CDR3 sequences, around 24% seen once. The data originate from a study of T cell repertoires in cytomegalovirus infection. Broader study findings: CMV-specific HLA-C-restricted TCR beta clonotypes dominated the ex vivo response. Pooled public TCR beta family frequency picked out CMV carriers with the relevant HLA.

Trimming took 4 bases from V and 4 from J, leaving 11 bases between them. The CDR3 extends over 14 amino acids. CDR1 and CDR2 (germline): LGHNA, YSLEER. This TCR came from a human donor in good health (CMV status not recorded). Some clones in this sample may be carry-over from other donors' samples. The chain employs TRBV4-3 and TRBJ2-1; no clear D gene. Sequenced material: CD8+ T cells from PBMCs. The CDR3 DNA follows: TGCGCCAGCAGCCGAAGTTGGGGTTACAATGAGCAGTTCTTC. Translating gives CASSRSWGYNEQFF.